One and the same sample provided the 17 T cell receptor beta chains below, sequenced in a study of blood T cells in healthy people across ages. The use of a sample-barcoded 5' primer and a J-beta primer mix characterized a second PCR of roughly 7 to 11 cycles. TCRdb called the 5' RACE reads again in MiXCR, with one record for every CDR3 protein. The profile covers about 1.8 million distinct CDR3 sequences, with around 50% appearing a single time and more than 2% taken by the ten largest. Input material: blood. The receptor source for this set is a woman aged 40 to 49 in good health.

The chain uses TRBV12-3 or TRBV12-4 and TRBJ2-1, with 11 bases matching TRBD2. The V gene end was trimmed by 8 bases and the J gene end by 6 bases; junction bases not matched to a gene: 15. This CDR3 spans 17 amino acids. In nucleotides, the CDR3 is TGTGCCAGCCTCACAACGCTTAGCGGGGGGGCTATCAATGAGCAGTTCTTC. The encoded protein is CASLTTLSGGAINEQFF.

This clonotype showed up just a few times. This rearrangement joins TRBV5-1 to TRBJ2-4; D remains unclear. The better agreement between TRBJ2-7 and the DNA end casts doubt on the J call. The CDR3 runs to 14 residues. Per germline, CDR1 SGHRS and CDR2 YFSETQ. The CDR3 DNA reads TGCGCCAGCAGCTTGTCCAGGATTACCTACGAGCAGTACTTC. Protein product: CASSLSRITYEQYF.

In this sample, this clonotype turned up a few times. The chain joins TRBV10-3 to TRBJ1-5; D gene uncertain. Germline V gene data show CDR1 as ENHRY and CDR2 as SYGVKD. V was clipped by 3 bases and J by 0 bases, with 6 bases between them. The CDR3 covers 14 residues. CDR3 nucleotide sequence: TGTGCCATCAGTGACCAGGTTAGCAATCAGCCCCAGCATTTT. Encoded protein: CAISDQVSNQPQHF.

CDR3 sequence: CASSSPSDSQPQHF. As DNA, the CDR3 is TGTGCCAGCAGTTCGCCCTCGGACAGTCAGCCCCAGCATTTT. The V call is TRBV28, the J call TRBJ1-5, with D possibly TRBD1 on 6 matching bases. The germline CDR1 and CDR2 sequences are MDHEN and SYDVKM. V lost 4 bases and J 6 bases, leaving 13 bases between the germline ends. The CDR3 has 14 residues.

CDR3 in amino acids: CASSSRTGTGGNQPQHF. CDR3 nucleotides: TGTGCCAGCAGCTCGAGAACGGGGACAGGGGGCAATCAGCCCCAGCATTTT. The chain carries TRBV7-2 and TRBJ1-5; 10 nucleotides align to TRBD1. CDR3 size: 17 residues. V trimming: 4 bases; J trimming: 2 bases; junction bases outside the gene matches: 8. Germline CDR1 reads SGHTA; CDR2 reads FQGNSA.

There are a few counts of this clonotype. This chain joins TRBV2 and TRBJ2-3; tentatively, D is TRBD1 (6 bases). CDR3 length: 17 amino acids. Trimming took off 4 bases at V and 2 bases at J, with 19 bases between the two ends. The germline CDR1 and CDR2 sequences are SNHLY and FYNNEI. The CDR3 region is CASSVQTTGKTTDTQYF. As DNA, the CDR3 is TGTGCCAGCAGTGTCCAAACCACAGGGAAAACCACAGATACGCAGTATTTT.

This clonotype was observed a handful of times. The chain recombines TRBV11-2 with TRBJ2-3; D remains unclear. V gave up 5 bases and J gave up 3 bases, with 15 bases separating them. CDR3 size: 15 residues. CDR1 is SGHAT, CDR2 FQNNGV, per germline. CDR3 in DNA: TGTGCCAGCAGCCCCCCCTCTGTGGGTACAGATACGCAGTATTTT. Translation gives CASSPPSVGTDTQYF.

Details on this clonotype: An end of the junction differs from the germline gene, which may be a read error. V gene TRBV7-8 combines with J gene TRBJ1-1; D remains ambiguous. Per germline, CDR1 SGHVS and CDR2 FQNEAQ. CDR3 size: 14 residues. The CDR3 sequence is CASSLRSLNTEAFF. The DNA for the CDR3 is TGCGCCAGCAGCTTGCGAAGCCTGAACACTGAAGCTTTCTTT.

The chain has TRBV12-3 or TRBV12-4 and TRBJ1-5, with unresolved D. V lost 6 bases and J 2 bases, leaving 26 bases between the germline ends. The CDR3 has 19 amino acids. For the CDR3, the DNA is TGTGCCAGCAGCCAGACACTCATTAAAACTAAATTGGGCAATCAGCCCCAGCATTTT. Its protein is CASSQTLIKTKLGNQPQHF.

This chain links TRBV28 with TRBJ2-7; weak D call: TRBD1 (6 bases). Matching the DNA end better, TRBJ2-4 makes the J call doubtful. This CDR3 contains 15 residues. Per the germline V gene, CDR1 is MDHEN and CDR2 is SYDVKM. The CDR3 nucleotides are TGTGCCAGCAGTCTAACCGGGACATTTAAAAACATTCAGTACTTC. It codes for CASSLTGTFKNIQYF.

This clonotype has only one observation. The chain employs TRBV14 and TRBJ2-3; no definite D call. This CDR3 spans 15 amino acids. Germline CDR1 reads SGHDN; CDR2 reads FVKESK. Trimming took 0 bases from V and 2 from J, leaving 9 bases between them. CDR3 in amino acids: CASSQDWGYTDTQYF. Written as DNA, the CDR3 is TGTGCCAGCAGCCAAGATTGGGGATACACAGATACGCAGTATTTT.

Only a few counts were recorded for this clonotype. The rearrangement links TRBV12-3 or TRBV12-4 to TRBJ1-6, with D tentatively TRBD1 (6 bases). This CDR3 is 15 amino acids long. V was pared by 6 bases and J by 4 bases, with 13 bases between. This CDR3 is CASSRTGTYNSPLHF. The CDR3, as DNA: TGTGCCAGCAGCCGAACAGGGACTTATAATTCACCCCTCCACTTT.

This clonotype has a handful of counts. J is TRBJ2-7 and V is TRBV7-2, with D possibly matching TRBD2 (6 bases). The CDR3 spans 13 residues. From germline, CDR1 is SGHTA and CDR2 FQGNSA. Trimming removed 7 bases from V and 6 bases from J, with 16 bases in between. The CDR3 nucleotides read TGTGCCAGCACCATGACTAGGGACCGCGAGCAGTACTTC. Translated: CASTMTRDREQYF.

This clonotype was seen a handful of times. This sequence joins TRBV10-3 and TRBJ1-1, with D possibly TRBD1 on 6 matching bases. Germline loops: CDR1 ENHRY, CDR2 SYGVKD. Deletions cut 6 bases from V and 1 base from J, with 12 bases between. The length of the CDR3 is 14 residues. The CDR3 sequence is CAISVDRQNTEAFF. In DNA form, the CDR3 reads TGTGCCATCAGCGTGGACAGACAGAACACTGAAGCTTTCTTT.

V usage is TRBV27 and J usage is TRBJ1-2, with D perhaps TRBD1 (5 bases). The CDR3 extends over 16 amino acids. From germline, CDR1 is MNHEY and CDR2 SMNVEV (reference sequence). Trimming removed 5 bases from V and 6 bases from J, with 22 bases in between. CDR3 protein: CASSPLPGRGGDGYTF. The CDR3 DNA sequence: TGTGCCAGCAGTCCACTACCCGGGAGGGGAGGAGATGGCTACACCTTC.

The chain uses TRBV7-2 and TRBJ2-4, with 7 bases that match TRBD2. Germline V gives CDR1 SGHTA, CDR2 FQGNSA. V trimming: 5 bases; J trimming: 13 bases; junction bases outside the gene matches: 8. The CDR3 has 12 amino acids. In DNA, the CDR3 is TGTGCCAGCAGCCAAATGGCGGGGGAGCAGTACTTC. Its translation is CASSQMAGEQYF.

This clonotype was counted only a few times. Being one base from a much bigger clone, this may be a read error. This chain joins TRBV9 and TRBJ2-5, with D perhaps matching TRBD2 (7 bases). Trimming stripped 2 bases from V and 11 bases from J, with 22 bases between. Germline-derived CDR1 and CDR2 are SGDLS and YYNGEE. This CDR3 is built from 15 residues. In nucleotides, the CDR3 is TGTGCCAGCAGCGTGCGGGGAGGGGGTGGTGGAGAGCAGTACTTC. Protein: CASSVRGGGGGEQYF.